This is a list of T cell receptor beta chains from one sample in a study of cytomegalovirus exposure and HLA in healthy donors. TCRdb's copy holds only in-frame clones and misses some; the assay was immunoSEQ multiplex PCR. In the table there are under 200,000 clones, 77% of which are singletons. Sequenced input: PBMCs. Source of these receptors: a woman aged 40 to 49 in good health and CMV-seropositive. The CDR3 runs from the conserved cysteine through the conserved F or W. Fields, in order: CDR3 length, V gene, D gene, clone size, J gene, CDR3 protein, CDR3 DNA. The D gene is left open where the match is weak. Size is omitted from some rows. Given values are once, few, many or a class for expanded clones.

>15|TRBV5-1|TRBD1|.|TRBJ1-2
CASSFGTGGNYGYTF
TGCGCCAGCAGCTTCGGGACAGGGGGCAACTATGGCTACACCTTC
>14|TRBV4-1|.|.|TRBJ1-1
CASTHTGKNTEAFF
TGCGCCAGCACACATACGGGAAAGAACACTGAAGCTTTCTTT
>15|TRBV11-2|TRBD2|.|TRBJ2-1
CASSRAGGPSNEQFF
TGTGCCAGCAGCCGAGCGGGAGGGCCCTCCAATGAGCAGTTCTTC
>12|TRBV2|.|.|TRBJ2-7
CASRTDSWEQYF
TGTGCCAGCAGGACGGACTCCTGGGAGCAGTACTTC
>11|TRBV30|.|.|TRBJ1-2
CAWSSDYGYTF
TGTGCCTGGAGTTCGGACTATGGCTACACCTTC
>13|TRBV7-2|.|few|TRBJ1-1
CASSSDWNTEAFF
TGTGCCAGCAGTTCGGACTGGAACACTGAAGCTTTCTTT
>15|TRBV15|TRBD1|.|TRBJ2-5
CATSSIGDREETQYF
TGTGCCACCAGCAGCATTGGGGACAGGGAAGAGACCCAGTACTTC
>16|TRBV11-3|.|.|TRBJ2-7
CASSSPDNDRRYEQYF
TGTGCCAGCAGCTCCCCAGACAATGACAGGAGATACGAGCAGTACTTC
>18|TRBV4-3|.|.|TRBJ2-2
CASSQDRREYTNTGELSF
TGCGCCAGCAGCCAAGATCGGAGGGAATATACGAACACCGGGGAGCTGTCTTTT
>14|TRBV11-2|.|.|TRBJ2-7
CASSLAPVIYEQYF
TGTGCCAGCAGCTTAGCCCCAGTTATTTACGAGCAGTACTTC
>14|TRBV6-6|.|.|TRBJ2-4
CASSPGQAKNIQYF
TGTGCCAGCAGCCCAGGGCAGGCCAAAAACATTCAGTACTTC
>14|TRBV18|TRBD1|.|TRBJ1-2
CASSNTGGTYGYTF
TGTGCCAGCTCAAATACAGGGGGTACCTATGGCTACACCTTC
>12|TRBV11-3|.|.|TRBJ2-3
CASSPPRDTQYF
TGTGCCAGCAGCCCCCCCCGGGATACGCAGTATTTT
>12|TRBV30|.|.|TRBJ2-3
CAWSVELDTQYF
TGTGCCTGGAGTGTAGAGCTTGATACGCAGTATTTT
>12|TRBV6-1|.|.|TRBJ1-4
CASSVRDEKLFF
TGTGCCAGCAGTGTCAGGGATGAAAAACTGTTTTTT
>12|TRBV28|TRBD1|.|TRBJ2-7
CASSPTGREQYF
TGTGCCAGCAGCCCGACAGGGCGCGAGCAGTACTTC
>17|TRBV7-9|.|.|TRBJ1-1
CSSSSRRGTPPNTEAFF
TGTTCCAGCAGCTCAAGGCGGGGAACACCGCCGAACACTGAAGCTTTCTTT
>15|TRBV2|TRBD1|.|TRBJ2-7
CASKSEGTGAYEQYF
TGTGCCAGCAAATCGGAAGGGACAGGGGCCTACGAGCAGTACTTC
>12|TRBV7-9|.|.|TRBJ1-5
CASSREDQPQHF
TGTGCCAGCAGCCGAGAGGATCAGCCCCAGCATTTT
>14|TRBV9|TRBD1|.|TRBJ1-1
CASSTGQGAPEAFF
TGTGCCAGCAGTACGGGACAGGGGGCCCCTGAAGCTTTCTTT
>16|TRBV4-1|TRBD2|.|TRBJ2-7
CASSHTPAGGDYEQYF
TGCGCCAGCAGCCATACCCCAGCGGGGGGCGATTACGAGCAGTACTTC
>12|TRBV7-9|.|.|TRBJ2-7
CASSFDRGEQYF
TGTGCCAGCAGCTTCGACAGAGGCGAGCAGTACTTC
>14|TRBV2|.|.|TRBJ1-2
CASSEDAVNYGYTF
TGTGCCAGCAGTGAAGATGCAGTGAACTATGGCTACACCTTC
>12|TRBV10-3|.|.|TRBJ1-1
CATGTRGTEAFF
TGTGCCACGGGAACCAGGGGAACTGAAGCTTTCTTT
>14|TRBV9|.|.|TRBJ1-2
CASSPGTGYYGYTF
TGTGCCAGCAGCCCCGGAACAGGGTACTATGGCTACACCTTC
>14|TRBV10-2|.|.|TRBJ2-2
CASTPQGSTGELFF
TGCGCCAGCACCCCCCAGGGGAGTACCGGGGAGCTGTTTTTT
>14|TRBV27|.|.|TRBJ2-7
CASSLGQGHYEQYF
TGTGCCAGCAGTTTAGGGCAGGGCCACTACGAGCAGTACTTC
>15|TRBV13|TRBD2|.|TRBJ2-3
CASRTSGGAGDTQYF
TGTGCCAGCCGGACTAGCGGGGGGGCGGGGGATACGCAGTATTTT
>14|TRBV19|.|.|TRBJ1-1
CASSIGGAATEAFF
TGTGCCAGTAGTATAGGCGGGGCAGCGACTGAAGCTTTCTTT
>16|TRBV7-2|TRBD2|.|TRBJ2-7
CASSLRLAGGPYEQYF
TGTGCCAGCAGCTTAAGACTAGCGGGAGGGCCGTACGAGCAGTACTTC
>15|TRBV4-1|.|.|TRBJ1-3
CASSQTVLSGNTIYF
TGCGCCAGCAGCCAGACAGTACTCTCTGGAAACACCATATATTTT
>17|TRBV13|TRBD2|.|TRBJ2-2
CASSSRTSGSDTGELFF
TGTGCCAGCAGCTCCCGGACTAGCGGGAGTGACACCGGGGAGCTGTTTTTT
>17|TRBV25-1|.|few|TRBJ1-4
CASSEYERNKPNEKLFF
TGTGCCAGCAGTGAATATGAACGCAACAAACCAAATGAAAAACTGTTTTTT
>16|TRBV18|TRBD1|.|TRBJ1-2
CASSPTDRPEYYGYTF
TGTGCCAGCTCACCGACGGACAGGCCAGAGTACTATGGCTACACCTTC
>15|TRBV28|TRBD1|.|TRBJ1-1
CASSLWGRQGTEAFF
TGTGCCAGCAGTTTATGGGGTAGACAGGGCACTGAAGCTTTCTTT
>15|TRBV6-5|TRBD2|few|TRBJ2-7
CASRPPTSGPGQQYF
TGTGCCAGCAGGCCCCCGACTAGCGGGCCGGGGCAGCAGTACTTC
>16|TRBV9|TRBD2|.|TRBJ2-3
CASSESSGRGTDTQYF
TGTGCCAGCAGCGAATCTAGCGGACGCGGCACAGATACGCAGTATTTT
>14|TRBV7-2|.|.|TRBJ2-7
CASSPGGADYEQYF
TGTGCCAGCAGTCCTGGGGGGGCGGACTACGAGCAGTACTTC
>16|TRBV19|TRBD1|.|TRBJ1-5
CASSISQGAINQPQHF
TGTGCCAGTAGTATATCCCAGGGGGCCATCAATCAGCCCCAGCATTTT
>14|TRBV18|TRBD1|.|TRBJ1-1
CASSLGTEDTEAFF
TGTGCCAGCTCCCTCGGGACAGAAGACACTGAAGCTTTCTTT
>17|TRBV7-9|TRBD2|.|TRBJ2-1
CASSLGLAGVGYNEQFF
TGTGCCAGCAGCTTGGGACTAGCGGGAGTGGGCTACAATGAGCAGTTCTTC
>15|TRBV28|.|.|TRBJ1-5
CASRPERGGTAPQHF
TGTGCCAGCAGACCCGAGAGGGGAGGGACCGCGCCCCAGCATTTT
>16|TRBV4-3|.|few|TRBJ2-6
CASSQDSGTGANVLTF
TGCGCCAGCAGCCAAGATTCGGGGACTGGGGCCAACGTCCTGACTTTC
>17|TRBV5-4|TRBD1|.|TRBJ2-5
CASSLGQGAYRQETQYF
TGTGCCAGCAGCTTAGGACAGGGGGCCTATAGGCAAGAGACCCAGTACTTC
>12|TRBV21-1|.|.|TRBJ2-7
CARGTESYEQYF
TGTGCCAGAGGGACTGAGTCCTACGAGCAGTACTTC
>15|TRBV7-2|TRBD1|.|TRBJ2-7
CASSPPGQGYLEQYF
TGTGCCAGCAGCCCACCGGGACAGGGATATTTGGAGCAGTACTTC
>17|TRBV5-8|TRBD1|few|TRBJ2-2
CASSLPDGTGVTGELFF
TGTGCCAGCAGTTTACCAGATGGGACAGGGGTCACCGGGGAGCTGTTTTTT
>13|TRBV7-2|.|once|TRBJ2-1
CASRLGSVNEQFF
TGTGCCAGCCGGCTGGGGAGTGTGAATGAGCAGTTCTTC
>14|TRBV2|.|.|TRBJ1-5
CASSYGRGNQPQHF
TGTGCCAGTTCCTACGGGAGGGGTAATCAGCCCCAGCATTTT
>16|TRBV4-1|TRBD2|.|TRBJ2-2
CASSPGLAGAYGELFF
TGCGCCAGCTCCCCCGGGCTAGCGGGGGCTTACGGGGAGCTGTTTTTT